This record looks at one T cell receptor (beta chain) sequence and its context. CDR1 is MNHEY, CDR2 SMNVEV, per germline (reference sequence). This CDR3 contains 14 residues. The data are from a study of T cells expressing NK-cell markers. The overall study: One of eight sequenced donors was HCMV-seronegative; the other seven were seropositive.

5'RACE template switching with UMIs generated TCR beta cDNA. After re-calling the 5' RACE reads, TCRdb lists one entry per CDR3 protein, DNA absent. Seen in this sample are 150,000 to 200,000 distinct CDR3 sequences; the ten most common clones hold around 21%. J is TRBJ1-6 and V is TRBV27; lacking DNA, the TRBD1 call made by TCRdb goes unchecked. Sequences were obtained from blood T cells: a sorted CD56 or NKG2C T cell subset, CD4+ or CD8+ T cells, or bulk PBMC T cells (not recorded which). The source is a man between 18 and 69 years old in good health. The CDR3 protein is CASSADRGGSPLHF.